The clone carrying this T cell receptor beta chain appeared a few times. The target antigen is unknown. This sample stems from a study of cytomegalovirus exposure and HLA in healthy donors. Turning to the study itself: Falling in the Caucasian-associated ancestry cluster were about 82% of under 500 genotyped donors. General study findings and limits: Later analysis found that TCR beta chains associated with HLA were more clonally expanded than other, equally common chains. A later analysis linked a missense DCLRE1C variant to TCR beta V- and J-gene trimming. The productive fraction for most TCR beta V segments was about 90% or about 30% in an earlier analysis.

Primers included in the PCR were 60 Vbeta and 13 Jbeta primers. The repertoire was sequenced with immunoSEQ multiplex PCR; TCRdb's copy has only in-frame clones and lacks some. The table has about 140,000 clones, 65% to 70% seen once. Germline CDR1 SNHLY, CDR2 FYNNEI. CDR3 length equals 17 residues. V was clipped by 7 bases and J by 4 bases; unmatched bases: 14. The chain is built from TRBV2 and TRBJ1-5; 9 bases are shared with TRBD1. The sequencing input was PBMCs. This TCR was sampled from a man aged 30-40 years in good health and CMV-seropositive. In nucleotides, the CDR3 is TGTGCCAGCAATGTCGGGCGACAGGGGGGCAGGAATCAGCCCCAGCATTTT. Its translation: CASNVGRQGGRNQPQHF.